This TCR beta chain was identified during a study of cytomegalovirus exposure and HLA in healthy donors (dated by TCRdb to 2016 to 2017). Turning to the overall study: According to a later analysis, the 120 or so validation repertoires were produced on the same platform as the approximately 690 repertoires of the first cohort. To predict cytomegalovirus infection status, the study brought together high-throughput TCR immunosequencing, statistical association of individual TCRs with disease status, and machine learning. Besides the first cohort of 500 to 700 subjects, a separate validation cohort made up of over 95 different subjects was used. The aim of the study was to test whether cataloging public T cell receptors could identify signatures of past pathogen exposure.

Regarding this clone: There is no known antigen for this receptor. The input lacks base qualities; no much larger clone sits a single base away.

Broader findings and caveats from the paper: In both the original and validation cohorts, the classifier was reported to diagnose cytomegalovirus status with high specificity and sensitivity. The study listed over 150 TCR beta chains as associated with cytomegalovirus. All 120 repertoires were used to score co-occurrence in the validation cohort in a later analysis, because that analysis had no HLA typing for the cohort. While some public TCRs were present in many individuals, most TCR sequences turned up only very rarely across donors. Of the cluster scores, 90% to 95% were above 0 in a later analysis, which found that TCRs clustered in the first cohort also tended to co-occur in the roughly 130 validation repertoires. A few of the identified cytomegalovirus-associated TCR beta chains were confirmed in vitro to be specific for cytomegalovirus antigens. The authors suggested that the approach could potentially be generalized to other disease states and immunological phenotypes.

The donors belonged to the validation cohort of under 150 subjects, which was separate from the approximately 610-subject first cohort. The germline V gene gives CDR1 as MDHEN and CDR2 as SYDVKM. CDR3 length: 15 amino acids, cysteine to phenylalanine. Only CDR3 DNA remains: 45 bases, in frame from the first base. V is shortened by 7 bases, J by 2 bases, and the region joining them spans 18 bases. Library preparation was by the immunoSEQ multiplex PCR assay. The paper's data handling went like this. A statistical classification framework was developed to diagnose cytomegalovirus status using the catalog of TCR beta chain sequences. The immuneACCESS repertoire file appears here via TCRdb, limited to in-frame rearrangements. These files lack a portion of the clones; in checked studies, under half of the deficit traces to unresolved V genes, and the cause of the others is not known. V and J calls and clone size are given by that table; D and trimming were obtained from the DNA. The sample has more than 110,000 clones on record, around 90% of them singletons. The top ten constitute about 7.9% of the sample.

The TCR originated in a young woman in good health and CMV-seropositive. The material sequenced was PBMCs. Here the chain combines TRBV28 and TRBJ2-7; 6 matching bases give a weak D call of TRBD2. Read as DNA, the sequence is TGTGCCAGCACCGAGCTCGGGGGTATTCCCTACGAGCAGTACTTC. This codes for CASTELGGIPYEQYF.